These 24 T cell receptor beta chains were all obtained from the same sample, sequenced in a study of long-term antiretroviral therapy in people with HIV. Run at survey level, the immunoSEQ assay was version v3.0. Libraries were prepared by immunoSEQ multiplex PCR; TCRdb keeps only in-frame clonotypes and omits some of them. The sample has 25,000 to 35,000 clones; about 82% are singletons. The sequencing used unsorted PBMCs, collected 0.8 years after starting antiretroviral therapy. These receptor sequences come from a woman aged 25 to 39 with HIV.

V gene TRBV7-5 combines with J gene TRBJ1-3; the D call of TRBD1 is as the table states it, not checked on the DNA. TRBV7-5 is a listed pseudogene. The CDR3 spans 16 residues. CDR3 bases: TGTGTCAGAAGCCTGTCGGACAGGCTCTCTGGAAACACCATATATTTT. Residues: CVRSLSDRLSGNTIYF.

The rearrangement links TRBV30 to TRBJ2-5, with 8 bases identical to TRBD1. V was pared by 3 bases and J by 2 bases, with 11 bases of the junction left unmatched. Germline V CDR1 and CDR2: GTSNPN, SVGIG (reference sequence). The CDR3 length is 16 residues. The CDR3 DNA reads as TGTGCCTGGAGAATATCGGACAGGGAAGGGCAAGAGACCCAGTACTTC. Translating it yields CAWRISDREGQETQYF.

V is TRBV2 and J is TRBJ1-1; 7 bases map to TRBD1. Trimming took 2 bases from V and 8 from J; bases not matched to a gene: 14. Per germline, CDR1 SNHLY and CDR2 FYNNEI. This CDR3 is 16 amino acids long. The CDR3 DNA is TGTGCCAGCAGTGAATCAAACAGGGGAAGCTTTTCCGAAGCTTTCTTT. The encoded protein is CASSESNRGSFSEAFF.

The rearrangement joins TRBV5-1 to TRBJ2-2, with TRBD1 matching 7 bases. CDR1 SGHRS and CDR2 YFSETQ come from the germline V gene. V lost 2 bases to trimming and J lost 0 bases; unmatched junction nucleotides: 4. CDR3 length: 16 amino acids. As DNA, the CDR3 is TGCGCCAGCAGCTTAGGGGGCGGAGCGAACACCGGGGAGCTGTTTTTT. Translating gives CASSLGGGANTGELFF.

The table lists this clone with a few counts. The CDR3 nucleotides read TGTGCCAGCAGCTTAGAAGACCCCAACACCGGGGAGCTGTTTTTT. This translates into CASSLEDPNTGELFF. V and J are TRBV7-9 and TRBJ2-2; D remains unclear. With 1 base removed from V and 2 bases from J, the gap between germline ends came to 8 bases. The V gene's germline CDR1 is SEHNR and CDR2 FQNEAQ (reference sequence). The CDR3 extends over 15 amino acids.

The CDR3 DNA follows: TGTGCCAGCAGCTTAGCGCGGGGCGTCGGCAATCAGCCCCAGCATTTT. This codes for CASSLARGVGNQPQHF. The gene calls are TRBV7-8 and TRBJ1-5, with a weak D call TRBD1 (5 bases). Germline loops: CDR1 SGHVS, CDR2 FQNEAQ. V dropped 0 bases and J dropped 2 bases, with 11 bases sitting between them. There are 16 residues in the CDR3.

This chain joins TRBV5-1 and TRBJ1-1; D gene unclear. The ends were cut back, 4 bases at V and 8 bases at J, with 18 bases in the middle. Germline CDR1 reads SGHRS; CDR2 reads YFSETQ. CDR3 length: 14 residues. The CDR3 loop reads CASSQMDPNVEAFF. DNA of the CDR3: TGCGCCAGCAGCCAAATGGACCCGAACGTGGAAGCTTTCTTT.

This chain connects TRBV9 to TRBJ2-1; D could derive from TRBD1 or TRBD2 (5 bases each). The CDR3 has 15 residues. Per germline, CDR1 SGDLS and CDR2 YYNGEE. The V gene lost 3 bases and the J gene lost 0 bases, with 10 bases spanning the gap. Here the CDR3 reads CASSGDGSSYNEQFF. The CDR3 bases are TGTGCCAGCAGCGGGGACGGTAGCTCCTACAATGAGCAGTTCTTC.

This clone was seen once. The rearrangement joins TRBV5-8 to TRBJ2-1; TRBD1 aligns across 7 bases. This CDR3 comprises 15 residues. The V gene end was trimmed by 6 bases and the J gene end by 3 bases; junction bases not matched to a gene: 9. The germline V gene has CDR1 SGHTS and CDR2 YDEGEE. The CDR3 loop is CASNLGQEIYNEQFF. The CDR3 nucleotides are TGTGCCAGCAACCTAGGACAGGAGATCTACAATGAGCAGTTCTTC.

This chain links TRBV30 with TRBJ1-6; 8 bases are shared with TRBD1. The J segment lost 10 bases and the V segment lost 2 bases, leaving 7 bases of the junction unmatched. Germline V gene lookup returns CDR1 GTSNPN and CDR2 SVGIG (reference sequence). The length of the CDR3 is 14 residues. CDR3 region: CAWSIGQGESPLHF. DNA for the CDR3: TGTGCCTGGAGTATCGGACAGGGAGAGTCACCCCTCCACTTT.

The V gene is TRBV30, the J gene TRBJ1-4; maybe TRBD1 (6 bases). Trimming pared 5 bases from V and 5 bases from J, leaving 9 bases between. The CDR3 runs 12 residues. Germline V gene data show CDR1 as GTSNPN and CDR2 as SVGIG (reference sequence). CDR3 region: CAWGQGNEKLFF. The CDR3 DNA is TGTGCCTGGGGGCAGGGGAATGAAAAACTGTTTTTT.

The J gene is TRBJ2-3, the V gene TRBV7-6; unclear D gene. Germline loops: CDR1 SGHVS, CDR2 FNYEAQ. Trimming shortened V by 5 bases and J by 9 bases, and 12 bases separated the two germline ends. This CDR3 is built from 12 residues. In DNA form, the CDR3 reads TGTGCCAGCAGCATAGTTGGTTCGACGCAGTATTTT. Translation gives CASSIVGSTQYF.

The chain employs TRBV6-5 and TRBJ1-6; D not resolved. This CDR3 has 13 amino acids. Trimming stripped 4 bases from V and 13 bases from J, with 14 bases between. Looked up from germline, CDR1 is MNHEY and CDR2 is SVGAGI. CDR3: CASSSRTASPLHF. The DNA for the CDR3 is TGTGCCAGCAGTTCTCGGACCGCCTCGCCCCTCCACTTT.

This rearrangement joins TRBV5-1 to TRBJ2-1, with D possibly TRBD2 on 6 matching bases. V was pared by 0 bases and J by 6 bases, with 16 bases between. This CDR3 comprises 16 residues. Germline loops: CDR1 SGHRS, CDR2 YFSETQ. In nucleotides, the CDR3 is TGCGCCAGCAGCTTGGATGCGGGGCGCGTCCGCAATGAGCAGTTCTTC. Encoded protein: CASSLDAGRVRNEQFF.

The chain links TRBV4-1 to TRBJ2-1; tentatively, D is TRBD2 (6 bases). Germline V gene sequence: CDR1 MGHRA, CDR2 YSYEKL. V lost 4 bases, J lost 8 bases, and 18 bases lay in between. The CDR3 has 15 amino acids. Here the CDR3 reads CASSLRGRPEDEQFF. DNA of the CDR3: TGCGCCAGCAGCCTCCGGGGGAGACCTGAGGATGAGCAGTTCTTC.

The chain recombines TRBV11-2 with TRBJ2-1, with no clear D. This CDR3 comprises 15 residues. Trimming removed 2 bases from V and 0 bases from J, with 8 bases in between. The germline V gene has CDR1 SGHAT and CDR2 FQNNGV. The CDR3 bases are TGTGCCAGCAGCTTATTTTCCGTCTCCTACAATGAGCAGTTCTTC. Translating it yields CASSLFSVSYNEQFF.

The chain is built from TRBV5-4 and TRBJ1-1; 7 bases map to TRBD1. After removal of 4 bases from V and 3 bases from J, the junction contained 6 bases not matched to a gene. The CDR3 consists of 14 residues. Germline V lookup: CDR1 SGHNT, CDR2 YYREEE (reference sequence). As DNA, the CDR3 is TGTGCCAGCAGCATACAGGGGATGTACACTGAAGCTTTCTTT. It yields the protein CASSIQGMYTEAFF.

This clone was seen only once. The chain employs TRBV5-1 and TRBJ2-3; 8 bases map to TRBD1. The CDR3 is made up of 17 amino acids. V trimming: 0 bases; J trimming: 4 bases; junction bases outside the gene matches: 10. Germline V gene sequence: CDR1 SGHRS, CDR2 YFSETQ. The CDR3 protein is CASSLAPARGRSDTQYF. The CDR3 DNA reads TGCGCCAGCAGCTTGGCCCCGGCCAGGGGGCGTTCAGATACGCAGTATTTT.

V is TRBV4-2 and J is TRBJ2-7; perhaps TRBD2 as D (6 bases). The V end was cut by 4 bases, the J end by 0 bases, with 13 bases between. This CDR3 is 15 amino acids long. Germline V gene data show CDR1 as LGHNA and CDR2 as YNFKEQ. CDR3 residues: CASSPGTSSSYEQYV. CDR3 bases: TGTGCCAGCAGCCCCGGGACTTCTAGCTCCTACGAGCAGTACGTC.

The chain carries TRBV18 and TRBJ2-1; D may correspond to TRBD1 or TRBD2 (5 bases each). Germline assignment: CDR1 KGHSH and CDR2 LQKENI. This CDR3 contains 15 residues. V gave up 5 bases and J gave up 8 bases, with 19 bases separating them. The CDR3 bases are TGTGCCAGCTCAAAGGACGCGACCGGGGCCCATGAGCAGTTCTTC. Amino acids: CASSKDATGAHEQFF.

This rearrangement joins TRBV5-6 to TRBJ1-1; D uncertain. Trimming stripped 0 bases from V and 1 base from J, with 7 bases between. This CDR3 comprises 14 residues. Germline V gene sequence: CDR1 SGHDT, CDR2 YYEEEE. In DNA, the CDR3 is TGTGCCAGCAGCTTGGTGTCCGGGAACACTGAAGCTTTCTTT. Its translation is CASSLVSGNTEAFF.

The chain links TRBV13 to TRBJ2-1, with 16 bases that match TRBD2. The trim removed 5 bases at V and 6 bases at J, leaving 16 bases unmatched. Germline V lookup: CDR1 PRHDT, CDR2 FYEKMQ (reference sequence). This CDR3 contains 20 residues. CDR3 sequence reads: CASSPHPGTSGGASGNEQFF. The CDR3 coding sequence is TGTGCCAGCAGCCCCCACCCCGGGACTAGCGGGGGGGCCTCCGGCAATGAGCAGTTCTTC.

The V call is TRBV10-1, the J call TRBJ1-3, with TRBD1 matching 7 bases. V dropped 3 bases and J dropped 5; count of bases not matched to a gene: 13. Germline loops: CDR1 WNHNN, CDR2 SYGVQD (reference sequence). The length of the CDR3 is 17 residues. In DNA form, the CDR3 reads TGCGCCAGCAGTGACTACGCAGACAGGGTTACTCGAAACACCATATATTTT. The encoded protein is CASSDYADRVTRNTIYF.

The table lists this clone with a few counts. The chain recombines TRBV6-1 with TRBJ2-2; D not certain. The CDR3 covers 13 residues. Germline loops: CDR1 MNHNS, CDR2 SASEGT. The V end was cut by 0 bases, the J end by 3 bases, with 2 bases between. The DNA of the CDR3 is TGTGCCAGCAGTGAAGCGGACACCGGGGAGCTGTTTTTT. Encoded protein: CASSEADTGELFF.